Described below is a single T cell receptor beta chain sequence and its context. The antigen remains unidentified. For every donor, one blood sample of 2.5 to 3 ml was drawn. This sample stems from a study of monozygotic twins with inflammatory bowel disease. Study-level points and caveats: The co-twins with IBD showed lower TCRbeta diversity (inverse Simpson) than their healthy siblings. Treatment differences in immunosuppression may have added variability to the repertoires of patients.

TCRdb re-analyzed the 5' RACE reads; it lists each CDR3 protein once, without DNA. Recorded for this sample: 440,000 or so distinct CDR3 sequences. Germline CDR1 SGHTS, CDR2 YDEGEE. CDR3 length: 18 amino acids. V usage is TRBV5-8 and J usage is TRBJ1-5. The TCR was taken from a human donor with ulcerative colitis or Crohn's disease, or a healthy co-twin of an affected twin (not recorded which). Sequenced: blood. The CDR3: CASSFLLGPDVSNQPQHF.